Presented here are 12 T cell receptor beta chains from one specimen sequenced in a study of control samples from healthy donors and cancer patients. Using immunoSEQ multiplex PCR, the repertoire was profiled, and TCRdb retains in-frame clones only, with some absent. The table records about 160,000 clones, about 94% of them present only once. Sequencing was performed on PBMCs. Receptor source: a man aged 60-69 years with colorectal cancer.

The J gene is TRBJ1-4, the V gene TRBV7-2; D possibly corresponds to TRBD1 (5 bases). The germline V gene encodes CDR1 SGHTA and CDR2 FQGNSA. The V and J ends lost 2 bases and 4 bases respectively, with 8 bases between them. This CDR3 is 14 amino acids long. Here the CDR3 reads CASSLRQFNEKLFF. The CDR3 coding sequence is TGTGCCAGCAGCTTACGACAGTTTAATGAAAAACTGTTTTTT.

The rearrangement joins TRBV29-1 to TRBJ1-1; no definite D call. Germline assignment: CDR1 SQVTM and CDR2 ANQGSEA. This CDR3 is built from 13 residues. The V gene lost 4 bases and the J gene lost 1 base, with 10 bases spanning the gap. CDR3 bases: TGCAGCGTTGCTCGGGATAGGAACACTGAAGCTTTCTTT. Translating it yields CSVARDRNTEAFF.

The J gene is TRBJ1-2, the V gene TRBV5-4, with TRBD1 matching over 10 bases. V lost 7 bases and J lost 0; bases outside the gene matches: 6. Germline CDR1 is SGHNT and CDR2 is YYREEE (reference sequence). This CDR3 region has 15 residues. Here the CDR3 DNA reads TGTGCCAGCCGGGGGACAGGGGTGACTAACTATGGCTACACCTTC. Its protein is CASRGTGVTNYGYTF. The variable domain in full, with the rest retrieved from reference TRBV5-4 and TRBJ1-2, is ETGVTQSPTHLIKTRGQQVTLRCSSQSGHNTVSWYQQALGQGPQFIFQYYREEENGRGNFPPRFSGLQFPNYSSELNVNALELDDSALYLCASRGTGVTNYGYTFGSGTRLTVV.

CDR3 nucleotides: TGTGCCAGCTCACCCGGGTCAGGGGGGAATGAGCAGTTCTTC. As protein: CASSPGSGGNEQFF. The chain recombines TRBV18 with TRBJ2-1; D possibly corresponds to TRBD1 (7 bases). Germline V gene sequence: CDR1 KGHSH, CDR2 LQKENI. The CDR3 has 14 amino acids. V lost 3 bases, J lost 7 bases, and 13 bases lay in between.

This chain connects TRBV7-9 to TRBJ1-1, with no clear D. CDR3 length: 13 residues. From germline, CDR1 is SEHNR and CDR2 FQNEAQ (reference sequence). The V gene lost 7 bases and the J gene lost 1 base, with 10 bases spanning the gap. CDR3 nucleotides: TGTGCCAGCACTATGGGCGGGAACACTGAAGCTTTCTTT. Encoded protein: CASTMGGNTEAFF. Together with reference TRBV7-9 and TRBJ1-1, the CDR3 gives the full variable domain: DTGVSQNPRHKITKRGQNVTFRCDPISEHNRLYWYRQTLGQGPEFLTYFQNEAQLEKSRLLSDRFSAERPKGSFSTLEIQRTEQGDSAMYLCASTMGGNTEAFFGQGTRLTVV.

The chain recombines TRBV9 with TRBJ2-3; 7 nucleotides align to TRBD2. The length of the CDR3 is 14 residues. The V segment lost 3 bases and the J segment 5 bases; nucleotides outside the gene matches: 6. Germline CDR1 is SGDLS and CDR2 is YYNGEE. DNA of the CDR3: TGTGCCAGCAGCGCCGGGTGGGGGGGAGATACGCAGTATTTT. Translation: CASSAGWGGDTQYF.

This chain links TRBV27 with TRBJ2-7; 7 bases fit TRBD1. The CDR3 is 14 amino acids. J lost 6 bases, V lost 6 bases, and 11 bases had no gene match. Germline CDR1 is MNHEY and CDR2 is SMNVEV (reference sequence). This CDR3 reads CASSRQTGFREQYF. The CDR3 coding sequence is TGTGCCAGCAGCCGACAGACAGGGTTTCGCGAGCAGTACTTC.

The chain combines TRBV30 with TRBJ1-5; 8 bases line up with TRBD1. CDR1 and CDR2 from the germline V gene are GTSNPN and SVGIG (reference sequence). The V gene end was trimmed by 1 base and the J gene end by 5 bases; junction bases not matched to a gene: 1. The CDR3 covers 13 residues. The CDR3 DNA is TGTGCCTGGAGTGAGACAGGGGATCAGCCCCAGCATTTT. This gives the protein CAWSETGDQPQHF.

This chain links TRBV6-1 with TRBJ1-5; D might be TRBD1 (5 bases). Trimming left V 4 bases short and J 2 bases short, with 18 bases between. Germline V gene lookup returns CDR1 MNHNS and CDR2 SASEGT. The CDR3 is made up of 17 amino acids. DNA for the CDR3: TGTGCCAGCAGTGGGCGTACGGGAGGGACGGGCAATCAGCCCCAGCATTTT. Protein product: CASSGRTGGTGNQPQHF.

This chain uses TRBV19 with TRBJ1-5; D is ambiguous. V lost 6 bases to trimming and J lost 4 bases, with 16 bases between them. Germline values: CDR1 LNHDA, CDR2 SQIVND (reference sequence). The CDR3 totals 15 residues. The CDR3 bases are TGTGCCAGTAGAGACCCTCGGGGTTGGAATCAGCCCCAGCATTTT. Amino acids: CASRDPRGWNQPQHF.

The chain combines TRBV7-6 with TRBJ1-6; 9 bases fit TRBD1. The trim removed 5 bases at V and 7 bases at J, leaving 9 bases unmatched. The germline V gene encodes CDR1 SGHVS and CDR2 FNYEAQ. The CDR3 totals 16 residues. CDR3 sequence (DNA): TGTGCCAGCAGCCGCACAGGGGGCGCGGCAAATTCACCCCTCCACTTT. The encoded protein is CASSRTGGAANSPLHF.

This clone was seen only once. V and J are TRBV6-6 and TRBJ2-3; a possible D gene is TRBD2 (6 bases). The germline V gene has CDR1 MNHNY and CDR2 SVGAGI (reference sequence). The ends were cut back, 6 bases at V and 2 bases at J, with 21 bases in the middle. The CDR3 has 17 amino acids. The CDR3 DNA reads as TGTGCCAGCAGCCGAGCCGGGACCGAACTAGCCACAGATACGCAGTATTTT. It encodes CASSRAGTELATDTQYF.